This TCR beta chain was recorded in a study of T cells in Graves' hyperthyroidism and ophthalmopathy. This clonotype occurred many times. What was amplified from RNA transcripts were TCR beta CDR3 regions. The HTBI set primed first-round TCR CDR3 RT-PCR. Each CDR3 protein is one row after TCRdb ran MiXCR on the multiplex PCR reads. The sample includes under 450,000 distinct CDR3 sequences, around 16% of them seen just once. The germline gives CDR1 SGHAT, CDR2 FQNNGV. Trimming took off 4 bases at V and 2 bases at J, with 13 bases between the two ends. This CDR3 has 15 residues. The sample consisted of blood. The chain carries TRBV11-2 and TRBJ2-3; D perhaps matches TRBD2 (6 bases). This TCR came from a woman younger than 30 with Graves' hyperthyroidism. Here the CDR3 DNA reads TGTGCCAGCAGCTCGTGGACTACCAACACAGATACGCAGTATTTT. This gives the protein CASSSWTTNTDTQYF.